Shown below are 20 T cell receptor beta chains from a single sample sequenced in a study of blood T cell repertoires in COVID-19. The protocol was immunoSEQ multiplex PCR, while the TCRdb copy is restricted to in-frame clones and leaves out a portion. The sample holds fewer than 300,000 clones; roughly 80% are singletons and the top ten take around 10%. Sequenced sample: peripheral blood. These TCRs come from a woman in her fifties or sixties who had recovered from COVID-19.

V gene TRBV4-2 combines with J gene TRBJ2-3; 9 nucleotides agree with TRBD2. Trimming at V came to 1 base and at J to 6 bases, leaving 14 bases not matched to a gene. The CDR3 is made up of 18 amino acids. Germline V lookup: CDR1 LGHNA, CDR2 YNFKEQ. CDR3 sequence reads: CASSQGSSGGGAADTQYF. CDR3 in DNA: TGTGCCAGCAGCCAAGGGTCGTCGGGCGGGGGGGCCGCGGATACGCAGTATTTT.

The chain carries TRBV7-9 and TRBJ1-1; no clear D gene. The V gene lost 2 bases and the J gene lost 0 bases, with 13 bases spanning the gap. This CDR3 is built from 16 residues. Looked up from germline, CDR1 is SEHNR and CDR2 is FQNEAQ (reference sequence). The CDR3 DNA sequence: TGTGCCAGCAGCTTAACCCCCGGGTGGCTGAACACTGAAGCTTTCTTT. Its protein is CASSLTPGWLNTEAFF.

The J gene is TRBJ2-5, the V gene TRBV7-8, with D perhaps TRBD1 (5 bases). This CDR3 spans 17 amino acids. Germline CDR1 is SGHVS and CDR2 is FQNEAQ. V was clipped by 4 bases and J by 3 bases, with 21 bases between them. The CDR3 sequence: CASSSPPAQGWEETQYF. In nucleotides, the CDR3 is TGTGCCAGCAGCTCCCCTCCCGCCCAGGGTTGGGAAGAGACCCAGTACTTC. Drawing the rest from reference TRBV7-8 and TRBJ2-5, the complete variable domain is GAGVSQSPRYKVAKRGQDVALRCDPISGHVSLFWYQQALGQGPEFLTYFQNEAQLDKSGLPSDRFFAERPEGSVSTLKIQRTQQEDSAVYLCASSSPPAQGWEETQYFGPGTRLLVL.

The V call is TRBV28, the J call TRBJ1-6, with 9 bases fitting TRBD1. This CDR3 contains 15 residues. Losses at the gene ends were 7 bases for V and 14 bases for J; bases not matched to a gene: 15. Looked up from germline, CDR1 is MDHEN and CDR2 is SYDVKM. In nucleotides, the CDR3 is TGTGCCAGCAAGCTCTTTTGGACAGGGGATGGGGCCCTCCACTTT. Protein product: CASKLFWTGDGALHF. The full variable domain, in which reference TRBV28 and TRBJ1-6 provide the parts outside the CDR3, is DVKVTQSSRYLVKRTGEKVFLECVQDMDHENMFWYRQDPGLGLRLIYFSYDVKMKEKGDIPEGYSVSREKKERFSLILESASTNQTSMYLCASKLFWTGDGALHFGNGTRLTVT.

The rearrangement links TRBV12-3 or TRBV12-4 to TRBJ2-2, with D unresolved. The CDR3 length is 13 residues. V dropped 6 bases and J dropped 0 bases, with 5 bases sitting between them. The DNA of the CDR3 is TGTGCCAGCAGCACGGCGAACACCGGGGAGCTGTTTTTT. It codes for CASSTANTGELFF.

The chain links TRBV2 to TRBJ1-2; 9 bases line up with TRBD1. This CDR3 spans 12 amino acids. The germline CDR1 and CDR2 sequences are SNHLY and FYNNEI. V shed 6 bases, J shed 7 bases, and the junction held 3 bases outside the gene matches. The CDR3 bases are TGTGCCAGCAGATTGGACAGGGGTGGCTACACCTTC. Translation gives CASRLDRGGYTF.

CDR3 DNA: TGTGCCAGCAGCCCGGAAGGGACAGGAGTTGTTATTGGTAATGAAAAACTGTTTTTT. This sequence encodes CASSPEGTGVVIGNEKLFF. The chain couples TRBV5-4 to TRBJ1-4, with TRBD1 matching over 8 bases. V dropped 4 bases and J dropped 4; count of bases not matched to a gene: 18. This CDR3 has 19 residues. Germline loops: CDR1 SGHNT, CDR2 YYREEE (reference sequence).

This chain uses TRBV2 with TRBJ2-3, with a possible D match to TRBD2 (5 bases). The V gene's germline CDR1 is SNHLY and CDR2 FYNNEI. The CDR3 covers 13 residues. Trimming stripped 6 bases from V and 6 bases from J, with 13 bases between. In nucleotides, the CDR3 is TGTGCCAGCAGCCGGAATAGCGCTGATACGCAGTATTTT. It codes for CASSRNSADTQYF.

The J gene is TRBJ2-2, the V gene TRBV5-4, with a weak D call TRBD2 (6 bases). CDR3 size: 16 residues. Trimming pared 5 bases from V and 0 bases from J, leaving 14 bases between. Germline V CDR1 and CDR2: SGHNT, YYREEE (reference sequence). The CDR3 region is CASSHRRGANTGELFF. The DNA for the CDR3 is TGTGCCAGCAGTCATAGGAGGGGTGCGAACACCGGGGAGCTGTTTTTT.

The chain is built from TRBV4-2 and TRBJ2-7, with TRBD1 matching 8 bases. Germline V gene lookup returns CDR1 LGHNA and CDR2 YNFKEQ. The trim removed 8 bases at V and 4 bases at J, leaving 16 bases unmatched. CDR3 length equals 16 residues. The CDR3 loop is CASRSQDTGGYYEQYF. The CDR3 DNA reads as TGTGCCAGCCGCAGCCAAGATACAGGGGGATATTACGAGCAGTACTTC.

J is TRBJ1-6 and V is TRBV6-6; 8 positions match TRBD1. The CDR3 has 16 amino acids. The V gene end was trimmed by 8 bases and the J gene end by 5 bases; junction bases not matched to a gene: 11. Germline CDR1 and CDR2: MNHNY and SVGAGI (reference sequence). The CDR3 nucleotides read TGTGCCAGCCATGGACAGGGTAGGGGTCATAATTCACCCCTCCACTTT. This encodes CASHGQGRGHNSPLHF.

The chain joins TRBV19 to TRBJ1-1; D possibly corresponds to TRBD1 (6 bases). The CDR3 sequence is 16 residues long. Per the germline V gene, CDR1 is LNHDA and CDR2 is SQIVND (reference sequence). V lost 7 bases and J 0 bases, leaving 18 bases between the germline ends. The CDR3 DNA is TGTGCCAGTAAGAGTCAGGGGCTCCGCGTGAACACTGAAGCTTTCTTT. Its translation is CASKSQGLRVNTEAFF.

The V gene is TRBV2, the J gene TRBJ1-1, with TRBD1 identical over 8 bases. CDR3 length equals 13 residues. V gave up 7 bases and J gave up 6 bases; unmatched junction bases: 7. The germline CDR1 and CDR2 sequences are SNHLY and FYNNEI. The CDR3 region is CASTRTGMAEAFF. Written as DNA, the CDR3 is TGTGCCAGCACTAGGACAGGGATGGCTGAAGCTTTCTTT.

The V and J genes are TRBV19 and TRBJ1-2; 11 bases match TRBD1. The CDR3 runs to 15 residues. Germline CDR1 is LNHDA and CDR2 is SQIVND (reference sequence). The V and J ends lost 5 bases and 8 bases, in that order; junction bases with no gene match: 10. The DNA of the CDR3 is TGTGCCAGTAGTCCTCCGGGACAGGGGGTGAAGGGCTACACCTTC. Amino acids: CASSPPGQGVKGYTF.

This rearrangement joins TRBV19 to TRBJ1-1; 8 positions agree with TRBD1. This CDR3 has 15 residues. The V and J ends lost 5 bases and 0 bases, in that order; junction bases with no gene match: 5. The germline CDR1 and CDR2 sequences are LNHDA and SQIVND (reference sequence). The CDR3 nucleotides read TGTGCCAGTAGTCCGAGGACAGGGTTGAACACTGAAGCTTTCTTT. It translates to CASSPRTGLNTEAFF. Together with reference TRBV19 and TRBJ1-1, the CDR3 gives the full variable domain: DGGITQSPKYLFRKEGQNVTLSCEQNLNHDAMYWYRQDPGQGLRLIYYSQIVNDFQKGDIAEGYSVSREKKESFPLTVTSAQKNPTAFYLCASSPRTGLNTEAFFGQGTRLTVV.

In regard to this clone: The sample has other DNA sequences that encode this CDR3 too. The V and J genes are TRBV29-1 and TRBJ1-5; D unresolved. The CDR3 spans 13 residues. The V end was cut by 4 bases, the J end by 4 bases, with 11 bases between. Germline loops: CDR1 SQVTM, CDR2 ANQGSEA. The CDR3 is CSVGLGVNQPQHF. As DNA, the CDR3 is TGCAGCGTTGGTCTAGGAGTTAATCAGCCCCAGCATTTT.

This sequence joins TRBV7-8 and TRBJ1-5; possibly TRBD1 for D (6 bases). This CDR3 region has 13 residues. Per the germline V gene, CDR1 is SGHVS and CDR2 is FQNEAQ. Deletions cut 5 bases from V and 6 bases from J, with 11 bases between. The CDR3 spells CASSAGVAQPQHF. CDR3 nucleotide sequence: TGTGCCAGCAGCGCAGGGGTGGCTCAGCCCCAGCATTTT.

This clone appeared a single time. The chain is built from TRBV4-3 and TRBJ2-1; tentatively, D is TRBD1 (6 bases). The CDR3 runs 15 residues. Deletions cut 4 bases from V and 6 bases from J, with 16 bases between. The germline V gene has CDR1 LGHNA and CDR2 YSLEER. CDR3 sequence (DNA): TGCGCCAGCAGCCCCCGGGCCGTAGGGGGCAATGAGCAGTTCTTC. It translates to CASSPRAVGGNEQFF.

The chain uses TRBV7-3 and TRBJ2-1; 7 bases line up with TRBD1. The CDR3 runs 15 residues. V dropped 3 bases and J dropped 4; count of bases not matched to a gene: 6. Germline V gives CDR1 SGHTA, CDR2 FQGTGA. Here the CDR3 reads CASSFDRATYNEQFF. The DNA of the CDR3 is TGTGCCAGCAGCTTTGACAGGGCTACTTACAATGAGCAGTTCTTC.

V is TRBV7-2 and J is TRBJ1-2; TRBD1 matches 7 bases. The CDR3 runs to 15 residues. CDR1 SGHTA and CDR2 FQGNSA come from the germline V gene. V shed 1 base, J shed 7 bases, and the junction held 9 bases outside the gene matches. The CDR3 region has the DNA TGTGCCAGCAGCTTAGATGCCAGGGGGTTTGGTGGCTACACCTTC. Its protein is CASSLDARGFGGYTF.